This TCR beta chain derives from a study of cytomegalovirus exposure and HLA in healthy donors. The study, taken as a whole, reports: The authors listed 180 or so TCR beta chains as cytomegalovirus-associated. Several of the most significant clusters were apparently associated with common viral pathogens in a later analysis. With high specificity and sensitivity, the classifier reportedly diagnosed cytomegalovirus status.

Notes on this clone: Its matching antigen is unknown.

The germline gives CDR1 KGHSH, CDR2 LQKENI. V was pared by 3 bases and J by 4 bases, with 13 bases between. The CDR3 loop spans 14 amino acids. Primers for the PCR totalled 60 Vbeta and 13 Jbeta. TCRdb keeps only in-frame clones here, not all; method: immunoSEQ multiplex PCR. The sample carries 77,000 or so clones, around 80% recorded once. Sample: PBMCs. The clonotype originates from a man between 65 and 85 years old in good health and CMV-seropositive. The chain recombines TRBV18 with TRBJ2-7; D remains unclear. CDR3 sequence reads: CASSPPGRQYEQYF. For the CDR3, the DNA is TGTGCCAGCTCACCCCCTGGCAGGCAGTACGAGCAGTACTTC.